One sample yielded the 27 T cell receptor beta chains listed below, sequenced in a study of metastatic and nonmetastatic thyroid tumors. There were no patients who had received any treatment before thyroid surgery. With MiXCR, TCRdb called clones anew from the PCR reads. Here the sample spans over 35,000 clones, 17% being singletons. Specimen: tumor tissue. These receptors were collected from a female donor with papillary thyroid cancer or a benign thyroid nodule (not recorded which). Some clones in this sample may be carry-over from other donors' samples.

V and J are TRBV3-1 and TRBJ2-1; D is possibly TRBD1 (6 bases). Germline values: CDR1 LGHDT, CDR2 YNNKEL (reference sequence). The V end lost 6 bases, the J end lost 5 bases, and 26 bases lay between the germline ends. CDR3 length: 18 amino acids. The CDR3 DNA reads TGTGCCAGCAGACTGAAAGGGGACACAGGACCAATTAACAATGAGCAGTTCTTC. This translates into CASRLKGDTGPINNEQFF.

This clone was seen a handful of times. A much larger clone differs by one base, so this may be a read error. The chain couples TRBV27 to TRBJ2-5; 9 bases map to TRBD1. V gave up 6 bases and J gave up 7 bases; unmatched junction bases: 12. CDR1 is MNHEY, CDR2 SMNVEV, per germline (reference sequence). This CDR3 contains 15 residues. Here the CDR3 reads CASSTGTGTLGTQYF. DNA for the CDR3: TGTGCCAGCAGCACCGGGACAGGGACGTTAGGGACCCAGTACTTC.

This clone was recorded at least ten times. This rearrangement joins TRBV6-4 to TRBJ2-2, with no clear D. This CDR3 is built from 14 residues. V lost 2 bases to trimming and J lost 5 bases, with 9 bases between them. Per the germline V gene, CDR1 is MRHNA and CDR2 is SNTAGT. The CDR3 bases are TGTGCCAGCAGTGACCTCCCTGAGACCGGGGAGCTGTTTTTT. Translation gives CASSDLPETGELFF.

This clone was detected ten times or more. The chain has TRBV24-1 and TRBJ1-5; D is unclear. The V end lost 1 base, the J end lost 3 bases, and 9 bases lay between the germline ends. The CDR3 has 15 amino acids. The germline CDR1 and CDR2 sequences are KGHDR and SFDVKD. CDR3 sequence reads: CATSDLKDHNQPQHF. The CDR3 DNA follows: TGTGCCACCAGTGATTTAAAAGACCACAATCAGCCCCAGCATTTT.

This clone has only one observation. This chain uses TRBV11-2 with TRBJ2-7; possibly TRBD1 for D (5 bases). Looked up from germline, CDR1 is SGHAT and CDR2 is FQNNGV. This CDR3 has 15 residues. The V gene lost 1 base and the J gene lost 3 bases, with 13 bases spanning the gap. The CDR3 DNA reads as TGTGCCAGCAGCTTAGGATCTCTAGGGGTCTACGAGCAGTACTTC. It specifies CASSLGSLGVYEQYF.

This chain links TRBV5-6 with TRBJ2-6; the match to TRBD2 covers 10 bases. The CDR3 loop spans 16 amino acids. Trimming removed 7 bases from V and 0 bases from J; junction bases left unmatched: 4. In germline, CDR1 is SGHDT, CDR2 YYEEEE. The CDR3 reads CASLLAGNSGANVLTF. CDR3 DNA: TGTGCCAGCTTACTAGCGGGGAACTCTGGGGCCAACGTCCTGACTTTC.

This clone was counted at least ten times. This chain joins TRBV20-1 and TRBJ2-5; unclear D gene. With 1 base removed from V and 2 bases from J, the gap between germline ends came to 11 bases. CDR3 length: 14 amino acids. The germline CDR1 and CDR2 sequences are DFQATT and SNEGSKA (reference sequence). In DNA, the CDR3 is TGCAGTGCTAGAGGAGACATTACGCAAGAGACCCAGTACTTC. This gives the protein CSARGDITQETQYF.

The table lists this clone with many counts. This chain joins TRBV6-1 and TRBJ2-5; D is uncertain. The CDR3 has 12 amino acids. V was pared by 8 bases and J by 5 bases, with 12 bases between. Germline V gene sequence: CDR1 MNHNS, CDR2 SASEGT. The CDR3 coding sequence is TGTGCCAGCGGAAGGGATCGGGAGACCCAGTACTTC. Translating gives CASGRDRETQYF.

This clone has more than one count but fewer than ten. The J gene is TRBJ1-5, the V gene TRBV28; D gene unclear. The CDR3 has 13 amino acids. Trimming left V 1 base short and J 3 bases short, with 4 bases between. From germline, CDR1 is MDHEN and CDR2 SYDVKM. The CDR3 here is CASSLSVNQPQHF. The CDR3 DNA reads as TGTGCCAGCAGTTTATCAGTCAATCAGCCCCAGCATTTT.

This clone has a count of ten or more. A read error is likely, as this CDR3 ends without the conserved phenylalanine or tryptophan. The V call is TRBV6-1, the J call TRBJ1-6; possibly TRBD1 for D (5 bases). The CDR3 runs to 17 residues. Germline CDR1 MNHNS, CDR2 SASEGT. The DNA of the CDR3 is TGTGCCAGCGGTGAGGAAAACAGGAGCTCCTATAATTCACCCCTCCACTTG. Translation gives CASGEENRSSYNSPLHL.

The chain carries TRBV20-1 and TRBJ2-2, with D maybe TRBD1 (5 bases). Trimming removed 0 bases from V and 3 bases from J, with 11 bases in between. Germline V CDR1 and CDR2: DFQATT, SNEGSKA (reference sequence). The CDR3 loop spans 15 amino acids. CDR3 nucleotide sequence: TGCAGTGCTAGAGATCCTACAGGAGACACCGGGGAGCTGTTTTTT. As protein: CSARDPTGDTGELFF.

Ten or more counts support this clone. The J gene is TRBJ2-1, the V gene TRBV20-1; 10 nucleotides align to TRBD2. Per the germline V gene, CDR1 is DFQATT and CDR2 is SNEGSKA (reference sequence). J lost 8 bases, V lost 0 bases, and 13 bases had no gene match. This CDR3 has 17 residues. Here the CDR3 reads CSAREDTGTSDGYEQFF. The CDR3 coding sequence is TGCAGTGCTAGAGAGGATACCGGGACTAGCGATGGCTATGAGCAGTTCTTC.

The gene calls are TRBV7-2 and TRBJ2-4, with D tentatively TRBD2 (6 bases). This CDR3 region has 17 residues. Germline V gene sequence: CDR1 SGHTA, CDR2 FQGNSA. V dropped 7 bases and J dropped 0 bases, with 19 bases sitting between them. The chain's CDR3 is CASTQRASAIAKNIQYF. The DNA of the CDR3 is TGTGCCAGCACCCAGAGGGCTAGCGCCATAGCCAAAAACATTCAGTACTTC.

This clone was counted at least ten times. V is TRBV5-8 and J is TRBJ2-5; 11 bases agree with TRBD1. The V and J ends lost 0 bases and 4 bases, in that order; junction bases with no gene match: 5. The CDR3 consists of 16 residues. Germline V gene sequence: CDR1 SGHTS, CDR2 YDEGEE. The DNA for the CDR3 is TGTGCCAGCAGCTTGGTCGGACAGGGGGCTGTAGAGACCCAGTACTTC. As protein: CASSLVGQGAVETQYF. The variable domain in full, completed from reference TRBV5-8 and TRBJ2-5, reads EAGVTQSPTHLIKTRGQQATLRCSPISGHTSVYWYQQALGLGLQFLLWYDEGEERNRGNFPPRFSGRQFPNYSSELNVNALELEDSALYLCASSLVGQGAVETQYFGPGTRLLVL.

This clone was seen at least ten times. The rearrangement links TRBV7-2 to TRBJ2-1; no reliable D call. V was clipped by 4 bases and J by 5 bases, with 9 bases between them. Germline lookup yields CDR1 SGHTA and CDR2 FQGNSA. There are 13 residues in the CDR3. Here the CDR3 DNA reads TGTGCCAGCAGCTCGCCTATGCACAATGAGCAGTTCTTC. It is translated as CASSSPMHNEQFF.

This clone was counted ten times or more. The chain links TRBV7-9 to TRBJ2-1, with 8 bases aligning to TRBD1. The CDR3 sequence is 15 residues long. With 5 bases clipped from V and 6 bases from J, the junction kept 9 bases outside the gene matches. The germline V gene has CDR1 SEHNR and CDR2 FQNEAQ (reference sequence). The CDR3 coding sequence is TGTGCCAGCAGCAATAGTCAGGGGGCTTTCAATGAGCAGTTCTTC. Protein sequence: CASSNSQGAFNEQFF.

In DNA, the CDR3 is TGCAGTGCCTACCGGGACAGGGTGGTCTCCCGCGAGCAGTACTTC. Protein: CSAYRDRVVSREQYF. The chain carries TRBV20-1 and TRBJ2-7; 9 bases line up with TRBD1. Germline V gene lookup returns CDR1 DFQATT and CDR2 SNEGSKA (reference sequence). After removal of 6 bases from V and 6 bases from J, the junction contained 15 bases not matched to a gene. This CDR3 is 15 amino acids long.

This clone came up many times. The gene calls are TRBV6-1 and TRBJ1-1, with TRBD1 matching over 9 bases. CDR1 MNHNS and CDR2 SASEGT come from the germline V gene. The CDR3 runs to 13 residues. The V gene end was trimmed by 6 bases and the J gene end by 4 bases; junction bases not matched to a gene: 3. The CDR3 protein is CASSSTGGTEAFF. CDR3 nucleotide sequence: TGTGCCAGCAGCTCGACAGGGGGCACTGAAGCTTTCTTT.

This clone came up a few times. A clone one base away is much larger, so this may be a read error. In the same sample, other DNA sequences code for this CDR3. The chain employs TRBV6-2 or TRBV6-3 and TRBJ1-1; D is unclear. V gave up 2 bases and J gave up 4 bases, with 11 bases separating them. Germline CDR1 MNHEY, CDR2 SVGEGT. The CDR3 has 14 amino acids. The CDR3: CASSYRVLRTEAFF. The CDR3 DNA follows: TGTGCCAGCAGTTACAGGGTACTTCGCACTGAAGCTTTCTTT.

This clone occurred a few times. A much larger clone sits a single nucleotide away, making a read error possible. At the DNA level, this CDR3 is encoded by other sequences in the same sample as well. The chain couples TRBV11-2 to TRBJ1-4; maybe TRBD1 (5 bases). Trimming took 5 bases from V and 11 from J, leaving 18 bases between them. The CDR3 has 14 amino acids. From germline, CDR1 is SGHAT and CDR2 FQNNGV. DNA of the CDR3: TGTGCCAGCAGCCGACAGTTCCTTAACGAGAAACTGTTTTTT. Its protein is CASSRQFLNEKLFF.

In its sample, this clone was seen many times. This chain uses TRBV28 with TRBJ2-7; D call uncertain. Germline V gene sequence: CDR1 MDHEN, CDR2 SYDVKM. The CDR3 contains 13 residues. Trimming stripped 5 bases from V and 4 bases from J, with 12 bases between. Here the CDR3 reads CASSPEARYEQYF. The CDR3 nucleotides read TGTGCCAGCAGTCCCGAGGCCCGATACGAGCAGTACTTC.

This clone was seen repeatedly, ten times or more. The V call is TRBV12-5, the J call TRBJ2-1; 7 nucleotides match TRBD2. The CDR3 runs 14 residues. Per germline, CDR1 LGHNT and CDR2 FRNRAP. The V gene end was trimmed by 5 bases and the J gene end by 2 bases; junction bases not matched to a gene: 3. In DNA, the CDR3 is TGTGCTAGTGGTCTTGGGGGGGCCTACAATGAGCAGTTCTTC. Protein product: CASGLGGAYNEQFF.

The rearrangement uses TRBV30 and TRBJ2-7; 7 positions match TRBD1. The CDR3 length is 13 residues. CDR1 is GTSNPN, CDR2 SVGIG, per germline (reference sequence). V lost 2 bases to trimming and J lost 5 bases; unmatched junction nucleotides: 6. The CDR3 sequence: CAWSKDRDDEQYF. In nucleotides, the CDR3 is TGTGCCTGGAGTAAAGACAGGGACGACGAGCAGTACTTC.

This clone was seen many times. A junction boundary mismatches the germline segment, possibly from a read error. The genes are TRBV18 and TRBJ2-3; D is uncertain. The CDR3 runs to 15 residues. Germline CDR1 and CDR2: KGHSH and LQKENI. For the CDR3, the DNA is TGTGCCAGCCCACCACTGGCGTTGGGCACAGATACGCAGTATTTT. This codes for CASPPLALGTDTQYF.

This clone was observed once. Mismatch with germline at one junction end may stem from a read error. This sequence joins TRBV27 and TRBJ2-7, with D tentatively TRBD1 (5 bases). Germline assignment: CDR1 MNHEY and CDR2 SMNVEV (reference sequence). CDR3 length: 13 residues. The CDR3: CASSLQGNCEHYF. The CDR3 nucleotides are TGTGCCAGCAGTTTACAGGGAAACTGCGAGCATTACTTC.

The table lists this clone with many counts. This rearrangement joins TRBV2 to TRBJ1-1; perhaps TRBD1 as D (6 bases). Per the germline V gene, CDR1 is SNHLY and CDR2 is FYNNEI. V shed 4 bases and J shed 1 base, with 7 bases lying between them. The CDR3 loop spans 13 amino acids. This CDR3 is CASSVGANTEAFF. The CDR3 nucleotides are TGTGCCAGCAGTGTGGGGGCGAACACTGAAGCTTTCTTT.

For the CDR3, the DNA is TGTGCCAGCAGCTTAGACTTTGTGCGGGAGGGTAACAAAAACATTCAGTACTTC. Translated: CASSLDFVREGNKNIQYF. V is TRBV11-2 and J is TRBJ2-4, with TRBD2 identical over 9 bases. V shed 0 bases, J shed 3 bases, and the junction held 9 bases outside the gene matches. Germline CDR1 is SGHAT and CDR2 is FQNNGV. The CDR3 spans 18 residues.